The following is a T cell receptor (beta chain) sequence with its context. Antigen unknown. This record belongs to a study of CD8+ T cells in alopecia areata. Regarding treatment: oral pan-JAK inhibitor, 5-10 mg twice daily. Peripheral blood samples and lesional scalp punch biopsies were obtained from alopecia areata patients. This CDR3 is 15 amino acids long. V trimming: 6 bases; J trimming: 5 bases; junction bases outside the gene matches: 7. The germline V gene has CDR1 MNHEY and CDR2 SVGAGI. Findings of the study overall: A great number of expanded lesional clones endured in scalp and blood during tofacitinib. Expanded CD8+ clones among the top 100, as well as scalp clonality, were significantly decreased by tofacitinib.

Isolated RNA was reverse transcribed into cDNA used as the sequencing template. TCRdb keeps only in-frame clones here, not all; method: immunoSEQ multiplex PCR. The table has roughly 200,000 clones, around 60% seen once. Sequencing used CD8+ T cells sorted from blood, obtained at week 24, from a patient treated with tofacitinib. This clonotype was obtained from a human donor with alopecia areata. The rearrangement joins TRBV6-5 to TRBJ2-5; 12 bases line up with TRBD2. CDR3 sequence: CASSQTSGGYETQYF. The CDR3 nucleotides read TGTGCCAGCAGCCAGACTAGCGGGGGTTATGAGACCCAGTACTTC.